Listed here are 24 T cell receptor beta chains from one sample, sequenced in a study of T cell responses to AZD1222 COVID-19 vaccine. TCRdb's copy holds only in-frame clones and misses some; the assay was immunoSEQ multiplex PCR. The profile shows roughly 170,000 clones, about 90% of them singletons. The material sequenced was peripheral blood, taken on day 0 of AZD1222 vaccination. Receptor source: an adult in good health.

The chain couples TRBV6-5 to TRBJ1-6; tentatively, D is TRBD1 (5 bases). The CDR3 has 13 residues. Per the germline V gene, CDR1 is MNHEY and CDR2 is SVGAGI. Trimming stripped 6 bases from V and 10 bases from J, with 13 bases between. CDR3 nucleotide sequence: TGTGCCAGCAGGGGACTCGACTCCTCACCCCTCCACTTT. This sequence encodes CASRGLDSSPLHF.

The CDR3 DNA follows: TGCGCCAGCAGCTTGGCCGGCGGTATTGAGACCCAGTACTTC. Protein sequence: CASSLAGGIETQYF. V is TRBV5-1 and J is TRBJ2-5; no definite D call. The CDR3 has 14 residues. CDR1 is SGHRS and CDR2 is YFSETQ in the germline V gene. With 0 bases removed from V and 5 bases from J, the gap between germline ends came to 11 bases.

The chain combines TRBV7-8 with TRBJ1-5, with TRBD1 as a possible D gene (6 bases). V dropped 3 bases and J dropped 5 bases, with 14 bases sitting between them. Germline CDR1 is SGHVS and CDR2 is FQNEAQ. The CDR3 has 15 amino acids. CDR3 region: CASSFGVGGHQPQHF. CDR3 sequence (DNA): TGTGCCAGCAGCTTCGGGGTCGGGGGGCATCAGCCCCAGCATTTT.

V usage is TRBV6-5 and J usage is TRBJ1-1; unclear D gene. CDR3 size: 13 residues. In germline, CDR1 is MNHEY, CDR2 SVGAGI. Trimming left V 7 bases short and J 0 bases short, with 9 bases between. For the CDR3, the DNA is TGTGCCAGCAAAGGACCGATGAACACTGAAGCTTTCTTT. Translated, it gives CASKGPMNTEAFF.

The V gene is TRBV12-3 or TRBV12-4, the J gene TRBJ1-5; D remains unclear. CDR3 length: 13 amino acids. With 4 bases removed from V and 7 bases from J, the gap between germline ends came to 11 bases. DNA for the CDR3: TGTGCCAGCAGTTACATCCTTCAGCAGCCCCAGCATTTT. This codes for CASSYILQQPQHF.

This clone was detected a few times. The J gene is TRBJ1-1, the V gene TRBV10-3; weak D call: TRBD1 (6 bases). V lost 9 bases and J lost 1, with 15 bases in between. Per the germline V gene, CDR1 is ENHRY and CDR2 is SYGVKD. CDR3 size: 14 residues. CDR3 in DNA: TGTGCCATTGGCGGATCACAGGGGAACACTGAAGCTTTCTTT. It codes for CAIGGSQGNTEAFF.

The genes are TRBV5-1 and TRBJ1-1; TRBD1 is a possible D gene (5 bases). V was clipped by 5 bases and J by 7 bases, with 15 bases between them. CDR3 length: 13 amino acids. Germline assignment: CDR1 SGHRS and CDR2 YFSETQ. This CDR3 is CASRETVSVEAFF. CDR3 sequence (DNA): TGCGCCAGCAGAGAGACAGTTTCAGTTGAAGCTTTCTTT.

CDR3 sequence (DNA): TGCGCCAGCAGCCAAGTCGGGGGGAGGAATGAGCAGTTCTTC. Translation: CASSQVGGRNEQFF. The chain combines TRBV4-1 with TRBJ2-1; 7 nucleotides align to TRBD2. With V trimmed by 1 base and J by 7 bases, 4 bases remained unmatched. The CDR3 runs to 14 residues. The germline V gene encodes CDR1 MGHRA and CDR2 YSYEKL.

The J gene is TRBJ2-3, the V gene TRBV9; D may be TRBD1 (6 bases). The CDR3 runs 16 residues. The V gene's germline CDR1 is SGDLS and CDR2 YYNGEE. V was pared by 3 bases and J by 2 bases, with 16 bases between. The CDR3 nucleotides are TGTGCCAGCAGCGGGAGTGGGGGCAGGGCCACAGATACGCAGTATTTT. It specifies CASSGSGGRATDTQYF. Supplemented by reference TRBV9 and TRBJ2-3, the full variable domain reads DSGVTQTPKHLITATGQRVTLRCSPRSGDLSVYWYQQSLDQGLQFLIQYYNGEERAKGNILERFSAQQFPDLHSELNLSSLELGDSALYFCASSGSGGRATDTQYFGPGTRLTVL.

This chain links TRBV19 with TRBJ1-6; D is uncertain. CDR1 and CDR2 (germline): LNHDA, SQIVND (reference sequence). The CDR3 runs to 14 residues. The V end lost 5 bases, the J end lost 7 bases, and 12 bases lay between the germline ends. The CDR3 region is CASSRRVGNSPLHF. CDR3 DNA sequence: TGTGCCAGTAGTCGGAGGGTAGGGAATTCACCCCTCCACTTT. Based on the CDR3 plus reference TRBV19 and TRBJ1-6, the full variable domain is DGGITQSPKYLFRKEGQNVTLSCEQNLNHDAMYWYRQDPGQGLRLIYYSQIVNDFQKGDIAEGYSVSREKKESFPLTVTSAQKNPTAFYLCASSRRVGNSPLHFGNGTRLTVT.

J is TRBJ1-2 and V is TRBV11-2; no definite D call. The CDR3 is 15 amino acids. V was trimmed by 4 bases and J by 8 bases, leaving 20 bases between them. The V gene's germline CDR1 is SGHAT and CDR2 FQNNGV. The CDR3 is CASSSSVGKRRGYTF. In nucleotides, the CDR3 is TGTGCCAGCAGCTCCTCGGTCGGGAAGCGCCGGGGCTACACCTTC.

The chain carries TRBV19 and TRBJ1-5; 10 bases are a match to TRBD1. Looked up from germline, CDR1 is LNHDA and CDR2 is SQIVND (reference sequence). CDR3 length: 14 residues. V gave up 4 bases and J gave up 4 bases; unmatched junction bases: 1. The CDR3 nucleotides are TGTGCCAGTAGTAGGACAGGGGGGAATCAGCCCCAGCATTTT. Translating gives CASSRTGGNQPQHF. Using reference TRBV19 and TRBJ1-5 for the parts outside the CDR3, the full variable domain is DGGITQSPKYLFRKEGQNVTLSCEQNLNHDAMYWYRQDPGQGLRLIYYSQIVNDFQKGDIAEGYSVSREKKESFPLTVTSAQKNPTAFYLCASSRTGGNQPQHFGDGTRLSIL.

The V and J genes are TRBV4-3 and TRBJ1-1; D is perhaps TRBD1 (6 bases). V lost 4 bases, J lost 4 bases, and 16 bases lay in between. Germline V gene sequence: CDR1 LGHNA, CDR2 YSLEER. The CDR3 runs to 15 residues. DNA of the CDR3: TGCGCCAGCAGCCGAACCACAGGGAAGGCCACTGAAGCTTTCTTT. Protein product: CASSRTTGKATEAFF.

The rearrangement uses TRBV9 and TRBJ2-7, with 12 bases identical to TRBD2. The CDR3 consists of 15 residues. CDR1 is SGDLS, CDR2 YYNGEE, per germline. J was trimmed by 4 bases and V by 4 bases; bases with no gene match: 6. The CDR3, as DNA: TGTGCCAGCAGCACGGGGACTAGCGGGCCGTACGAGCAGTACTTC. This encodes CASSTGTSGPYEQYF.

The chain has TRBV28 and TRBJ2-4, with D uncertain. CDR1 and CDR2 from the germline V gene are MDHEN and SYDVKM. Trimming pared 5 bases from V and 0 bases from J, leaving 17 bases between. The CDR3 runs to 17 residues. The chain's CDR3 is CASSTVGPNLAKNIQYF. The DNA for the CDR3 is TGTGCCAGCAGTACTGTGGGCCCGAACCTAGCCAAAAACATTCAGTACTTC.

The count of this clone is one. The CDR3 DNA reads TGTGCCATCGGGACATTAACTGAAGCTTTCTTT. It specifies CAIGTLTEAFF. The chain has TRBV10-3 and TRBJ1-1, with a weak D call TRBD1 (6 bases). The germline V and J ends were trimmed by 8 bases and 5 bases, with 9 bases remaining between them. Germline assignment: CDR1 ENHRY and CDR2 SYGVKD. The CDR3 loop spans 11 amino acids.

The table lists this clone with a few counts. This chain joins TRBV28 and TRBJ2-7; 7 bases agree with TRBD1. Trimming at V came to 4 bases and at J to 0 bases, leaving 6 bases not matched to a gene. The CDR3 runs to 15 residues. Per the germline V gene, CDR1 is MDHEN and CDR2 is SYDVKM. CDR3 sequence: CASSSIRDSSYEQYF. The CDR3 DNA is TGTGCCAGCAGTTCTATCCGGGACAGCTCCTACGAGCAGTACTTC. The full variable domain, completed using reference TRBV28 and TRBJ2-7, is DVKVTQSSRYLVKRTGEKVFLECVQDMDHENMFWYRQDPGLGLRLIYFSYDVKMKEKGDIPEGYSVSREKKERFSLILESASTNQTSMYLCASSSIRDSSYEQYFGPGTRLTVT.

J is TRBJ1-1 and V is TRBV2; 9 bases line up with TRBD1. This CDR3 has 16 amino acids. Trimming cost V 9 bases and J 1 base; bases outside gene matches: 12. The germline V gene has CDR1 SNHLY and CDR2 FYNNEI. This CDR3 reads CASQPTGTGSNTEAFF. The CDR3 bases are TGTGCCAGTCAACCTACGGGGACAGGGTCGAACACTGAAGCTTTCTTT.

This chain joins TRBV27 and TRBJ2-1; 8 bases line up with TRBD2. V shed 2 bases and J 5 bases; nucleotides not matched to a gene: 2. CDR1 MNHEY and CDR2 SMNVEV come from the germline V gene (reference sequence). The CDR3 sequence is 14 residues long. The CDR3 protein is CASSLLLADNEQFF. The CDR3 DNA follows: TGTGCCAGCAGTTTACTACTAGCGGACAATGAGCAGTTCTTC.

The J gene is TRBJ2-7, the V gene TRBV11-2; D gene uncertain. In germline, CDR1 is SGHAT, CDR2 FQNNGV. The CDR3 contains 13 residues. The V end lost 1 base, the J end lost 2 bases, and 6 bases lay between the germline ends. CDR3 residues: CASSLGRAYEQYF. As DNA, the CDR3 is TGTGCCAGCAGCTTAGGCCGGGCCTACGAGCAGTACTTC.

V is TRBV14 and J is TRBJ2-1, with D perhaps TRBD1 or TRBD2 (6 bases each). Between the trimmed V and J ends, which lost 1 base and 4 bases, there was a span of 17 bases. Germline CDR1 SGHDN, CDR2 FVKESK. There are 17 residues in the CDR3. Written as DNA, the CDR3 is TGTGCCAGCAGCCAAGGCTTCGGGGGCAGGAATTACAATGAGCAGTTCTTC. It translates to CASSQGFGGRNYNEQFF.

This chain uses TRBV6-6 with TRBJ2-5; D gene ambiguous. This CDR3 comprises 15 residues. Looked up from germline, CDR1 is MNHNY and CDR2 is SVGAGI (reference sequence). V dropped 2 bases and J dropped 4 bases, with 14 bases sitting between them. CDR3: CASSYRSSLGETQYF. The CDR3 coding sequence is TGTGCCAGCAGTTACAGGTCCAGCTTGGGAGAGACCCAGTACTTC.

This clone was seen more than once but under ten times. The chain joins TRBV4-1 to TRBJ1-6; tentative D call: TRBD1 (5 bases). Germline assignment: CDR1 MGHRA and CDR2 YSYEKL. The V gene lost 1 base and the J gene lost 6 bases, with 13 bases spanning the gap. The CDR3 sequence is 16 residues long. CDR3 bases: TGCGCCAGCAGCCAAGTTCTGGGGACGCGTAATTCACCCCTCCACTTT. This translates into CASSQVLGTRNSPLHF.

This chain connects TRBV5-8 to TRBJ2-3; no firm D call. The CDR3 loop spans 14 amino acids. From germline, CDR1 is SGHTS and CDR2 YDEGEE. The V end was cut by 4 bases, the J end by 4 bases, with 13 bases between. CDR3 DNA sequence: TGTGCCAGCAGCGGGTGGCTTTCCGCAGATACGCAGTATTTT. Translated, it gives CASSGWLSADTQYF.